This TCR beta chain comes out of a study of blood T cell repertoires in COVID-19 (dated by TCRdb to between 2020 and 2021). In the study overall: Collaborator samples came from the United States, Italy and Spain and covered acute and convalescent phases of COVID-19. The prospective study material was composed of cDNA or gDNA derived from T cells, B-cell-depleted T cells, or PBMCs. Subjects who had been exposed to COVID-19, were actively infected with it, or had recovered from it provided the deeply sampled blood TCRbeta repertoires that made up the dataset. A freely available public database, intended as a resource for researchers studying the immune response to SARS-CoV-2, is where the repertoires were released. Samples came from the ongoing ImmuneRACE study (first 160 participants) plus 1,254 subjects from 6 global collaborators. Sample metadata almost always included a de-identified subject ID, COVID-19 status, age in years and sex. Where HLA class I and class II types were available, the types were taken from metadata supplied by the sample provider, not from assay-based typing. General study outcomes and caveats: How much clinical and demographic metadata was included differed by source and by participant, and the metadata was provided uncurated.

For this clone: Its specific antigen is unknown. One base away there is no much larger clone; base qualities are not given.

The immunoSEQ Assay, a bias-controlled multiplex PCR, was used to amplify TCRbeta CDR3 regions from genomic DNA. In the source study's methods: Within the assay, amplification of reference gene primers was used to estimate how many nucleated cells each sample contained. To quantify the absolute abundance of each unique TCRbeta CDR3 rearrangement, sequence reads were collapsed and filtered. For each sample, productive Simpson clonality was calculated by taking the square root of Simpson's diversity index across productive rearrangements. Imported from immuneACCESS, the table was reduced by TCRdb to in-frame sequences with V and J called. These copies leave out some clones; in studies compared against another copy, an unresolved V gene accounts for under half, and the cause of the remainder is not known. V and J calls and clone size are copied from that table; D and trimming were computed from the DNA. This sample gives tens of thousands of clones in total; 75% to 85% of them show up just once. 25% to 30% of the sample is held by the ten biggest clonotypes.

Collaborating institutions collected whole blood in K2EDTA tubes following their own protocols. For TCRbeta analysis, collaborators shipped samples in one of three forms: frozen whole blood, isolated PBMCs, or DNA extracted from either of those sample types. Trimming costs V 5 bases and J 0 bases, and their ends lie 12 bases apart. CDR1 and CDR2 are drawn from the germline V gene: SGHRS, YFSETQ. The CDR3 has 15 amino acids, counting the end cysteine and phenylalanine. The only DNA kept is the CDR3, 45 bases in frame from the first base. This TCR was sampled from a woman over 75 with acute or convalescent COVID-19. The rearrangement combines TRBV5-1 with TRBJ2-1; D gene: possibly TRBD2, on 5 matching bases. Sequencing input: peripheral blood. DNA sequence: TGCGCCAGCAGAGCGACGGGGAGCTCCTACAATGAGCAGTTCTTC. This yields the protein CASRATGSSYNEQFF.